Presented here are 27 T cell receptor beta chains from one specimen sequenced in a study of cytomegalovirus exposure and HLA in healthy donors. Measured with immunoSEQ multiplex PCR; TCRdb has only the in-frame clones, and not every one. This table has roughly 80,000 clones, approximately 91% appearing once. The sequenced sample was PBMCs. The receptors shown here come from a man aged 30 to 39 in good health and CMV-seronegative.

The rearrangement joins TRBV27 to TRBJ1-2; 10 nucleotides agree with TRBD1. The ends lost 3 bases at V and 8 bases at J; junction bases unmatched: 6. Germline CDR1 and CDR2: MNHEY and SMNVEV (reference sequence). The CDR3 contains 14 residues. Here the CDR3 reads CASSLAGQGGGYTF. DNA of the CDR3: TGTGCCAGCAGTTTGGCAGGACAGGGGGGCGGCTACACCTTC.

V usage is TRBV2 and J usage is TRBJ1-2; D may be TRBD1 (5 bases). This CDR3 is 15 amino acids long. Germline CDR1 SNHLY, CDR2 FYNNEI. Deletions cut 3 bases from V and 3 bases from J, with 14 bases between. The CDR3 nucleotides are TGTGCCAGCAGTGATTTGGGGGAGGCTGACTATGGCTACACCTTC. This codes for CASSDLGEADYGYTF.

The chain joins TRBV14 to TRBJ2-3, with D tentatively TRBD1 (6 bases). Germline V gene data show CDR1 as SGHDN and CDR2 as FVKESK. Trimming took off 5 bases at V and 9 bases at J, with 12 bases between the two ends. This CDR3 has 12 residues. In nucleotides, the CDR3 is TGTGCCAGCAGCTCGAACAGGGTAACGCAGTATTTT. It is translated as CASSSNRVTQYF.

The J gene is TRBJ2-3, the V gene TRBV28; 11 bases are shared with TRBD1. CDR1 and CDR2 from the germline V gene are MDHEN and SYDVKM. This CDR3 region has 15 residues. The trim removed 4 bases at V and 6 bases at J, leaving 6 bases unmatched. The DNA for the CDR3 is TGTGCCAGCAGTTCCATGGACAGGGGGCAGGATACGCAGTATTTT. This gives the protein CASSSMDRGQDTQYF.

The V gene is TRBV28, the J gene TRBJ1-2; D is unresolved. V was trimmed by 3 bases and J by 5 bases, leaving 7 bases between them. The CDR3 spans 12 residues. CDR1 is MDHEN and CDR2 is SYDVKM in the germline V gene. The CDR3 nucleotides read TGTGCCAGCAGTTTCTCAGATTATGGCTACACCTTC. The encoded protein is CASSFSDYGYTF.

The J gene is TRBJ2-7, the V gene TRBV9; D is possibly TRBD2 (6 bases). This CDR3 region has 16 residues. Germline V gives CDR1 SGDLS, CDR2 YYNGEE. V gave up 3 bases and J gave up 5 bases, with 21 bases separating them. The CDR3 is CASSDARVGGTDEQYF. Written as DNA, the CDR3 is TGTGCCAGCAGCGATGCCAGGGTCGGGGGAACAGACGAGCAGTACTTC.

This clone was recorded once. The V gene is TRBV18, the J gene TRBJ2-7; 7 nucleotides line up with TRBD1. This CDR3 has 14 amino acids. Germline V CDR1 and CDR2: KGHSH, LQKENI. After removal of 6 bases from V and 1 base from J, the junction contained 6 bases not matched to a gene. The CDR3 region is CASSSDRDSYEQYF. The CDR3 DNA reads as TGTGCCAGCTCCTCCGACAGGGATTCCTACGAGCAGTACTTC.

The rearrangement joins TRBV25-1 to TRBJ2-2, with TRBD2 identical over 12 bases. V trimming: 5 bases; J trimming: 9 bases; junction bases outside the gene matches: 7. In germline, CDR1 is MGHDK, CDR2 SYGVNS. The CDR3 is made up of 15 amino acids. In nucleotides, the CDR3 is TGTGCCAGCAGTCTAGCGGGGGGGCCTCTTAGGGAGCTGTTTTTT. Protein product: CASSLAGGPLRELFF.

The chain has TRBV6-1 and TRBJ1-4; D uncertain. The V gene's germline CDR1 is MNHNS and CDR2 SASEGT. V was clipped by 6 bases and J by 12 bases, with 17 bases between them. The CDR3 loop spans 13 amino acids. DNA for the CDR3: TGTGCCAGCAGCCGTTCCCTGTCTACGGAACTGTTTTTT. It codes for CASSRSLSTELFF.

This clone turned up a few times. The chain employs TRBV28 and TRBJ1-3, with D maybe TRBD1 (5 bases). Germline CDR1 MDHEN, CDR2 SYDVKM. The germline V and J ends were trimmed by 5 bases and 0 bases, with 17 bases remaining between them. This CDR3 is 17 amino acids long. CDR3 DNA sequence: TGTGCCAGCAGTCCCAGCGCCGTGGGACTCTCTGGAAACACCATATATTTT. Protein: CASSPSAVGLSGNTIYF.

V and J are TRBV5-4 and TRBJ1-1; TRBD1 might be the D (6 bases). Germline values: CDR1 SGHNT, CDR2 YYREEE (reference sequence). The CDR3 spans 15 residues. V lost 5 bases, J lost 2 bases, and 16 bases lay in between. In DNA form, the CDR3 reads TGTGCCAGCAGTAATCAGGGGACCCGTAACACTGAAGCTTTCTTT. Its translation is CASSNQGTRNTEAFF. Full variable domain (outside the CDR3, taken from reference TRBV5-4 and TRBJ1-1): ETGVTQSPTHLIKTRGQQVTLRCSSQSGHNTVSWYQQALGQGPQFIFQYYREEENGRGNFPPRFSGLQFPNYSSELNVNALELDDSALYLCASSNQGTRNTEAFFGQGTRLTVV.

Only a few counts were recorded for this clone. CDR3 in amino acids: CASSETSGGADTQYF. In nucleotides, the CDR3 is TGTGCCAGCAGTGAGACTAGCGGGGGGGCCGATACGCAGTATTTT. The chain links TRBV6-4 to TRBJ2-3; 14 bases fit TRBD2. This CDR3 is built from 15 residues. Per the germline V gene, CDR1 is MRHNA and CDR2 is SNTAGT. Trimming cost V 3 bases and J 6 bases; bases outside gene matches: 2.

The chain combines TRBV29-1 with TRBJ2-5, with 9 bases that match TRBD2. The ends lost 4 bases at V and 5 bases at J; junction bases unmatched: 5. Germline CDR1 reads SQVTM; CDR2 reads ANQGSEA. The CDR3 spans 13 residues. CDR3 residues: CSVGGSGGETQYF. CDR3 coding DNA: TGCAGCGTTGGGGGTAGCGGGGGCGAGACCCAGTACTTC.

The CDR3 region is CAWSVGGAAFF. For the CDR3, the DNA is TGTGCCTGGAGTGTAGGGGGCGCGGCTTTCTTT. The chain combines TRBV30 with TRBJ1-1, with 7 positions matching TRBD1. Germline V gene sequence: CDR1 GTSNPN, CDR2 SVGIG (reference sequence). This CDR3 is 11 amino acids long. Trimming at V came to 0 bases and at J to 11 bases, leaving 3 bases not matched to a gene.

The rearrangement joins TRBV5-8 to TRBJ2-6, with a weak D call TRBD2 (5 bases). With 1 base removed from V and 0 bases from J, the gap between germline ends came to 17 bases. Germline-derived CDR1 and CDR2 are SGHTS and YDEGEE. CDR3 length: 19 residues. The CDR3 loop reads CASSLPGRGYHSGANVLTF. CDR3 in DNA: TGTGCCAGCAGCTTGCCCGGGCGAGGGTACCACTCTGGGGCCAACGTCCTGACTTTC.

Here the CDR3 DNA reads TGTGCCAGCAGTCATAGACAGGGGGAGAGCTCTGGAAACACCATATATTTT. Translating it yields CASSHRQGESSGNTIYF. The chain is built from TRBV7-9 and TRBJ1-3, with TRBD1 matching over 9 bases. This CDR3 has 17 residues. Germline values: CDR1 SEHNR, CDR2 FQNEAQ (reference sequence). The trim removed 6 bases at V and 0 bases at J, leaving 9 bases unmatched.

The chain is built from TRBV19 and TRBJ1-4; D unresolved. The CDR3 length is 12 residues. Germline V gene data show CDR1 as LNHDA and CDR2 as SQIVND (reference sequence). The V end was cut by 3 bases, the J end by 7 bases, with 6 bases between. CDR3 DNA: TGTGCCAGTAGTATCGTCTCTGAAAAACTGTTTTTT. Translation gives CASSIVSEKLFF.

The chain recombines TRBV9 with TRBJ2-7; TRBD1 agrees at 7 bases. With V trimmed by 4 bases and J by 2 bases, 6 bases remained unmatched. The CDR3 is 14 residues long. Germline CDR1 and CDR2: SGDLS and YYNGEE. CDR3 amino acids: CASSPGTDPYEQYF. For the CDR3, the DNA is TGTGCCAGCAGCCCCGGGACAGACCCCTACGAGCAGTACTTC.

The rearrangement joins TRBV4-2 to TRBJ1-4; 8 nucleotides line up with TRBD1. Germline V gives CDR1 LGHNA, CDR2 YNFKEQ. V was clipped by 0 bases and J by 0 bases; unmatched bases: 21. The CDR3 loop spans 23 amino acids. In DNA, the CDR3 is TGTGCCAGCAGCCAAGACCGATATATGTCAGGGACAGGAAGAAGTGCAACTAATGAAAAACTGTTTTTT. This gives the protein CASSQDRYMSGTGRSATNEKLFF.

The chain is built from TRBV5-5 and TRBJ2-7; 8 nucleotides agree with TRBD1. CDR3 length: 15 residues. Germline loops: CDR1 SGHKS, CDR2 YYEKEE (reference sequence). The V segment lost 0 bases and the J segment 0 bases; nucleotides outside the gene matches: 2. CDR3 coding DNA: TGTGCCAGCAGCTTGGCAGGGGGCAGCTCCTACGAGCAGTACTTC. It translates to CASSLAGGSSYEQYF.

On this clone itself: Because the CDR3 is missing its conserved closing phenylalanine or tryptophan, this is likely a read error. The DNA is omitted, as the CDR3 cannot be located on it reliably, and the CDR3 follows TCRdb's listing. This chain joins TRBV23-1 and TRBJ1-3. TRBV23-1 is an open reading frame whose function is uncertain. The CDR3 contains 10 residues when both ends are counted. CDR3: CASSQSVGEV.

The chain has TRBV15 and TRBJ2-3, with TRBD1 matching over 7 bases. Trimming took 3 bases from V and 6 from J; bases not matched to a gene: 9. The CDR3 has 15 amino acids. The germline V gene has CDR1 LNHNV and CDR2 YYDKDF (reference sequence). CDR3 region: CATSSDRVASDTQYF. CDR3 nucleotides: TGTGCCACCAGCAGCGACAGGGTAGCGTCGGATACGCAGTATTTT.

V usage is TRBV28 and J usage is TRBJ2-1; 8 nucleotides match TRBD2. V trimming: 7 bases; J trimming: 9 bases; junction bases outside the gene matches: 8. Germline CDR1 reads MDHEN; CDR2 reads SYDVKM. This CDR3 spans 13 amino acids. CDR3 in amino acids: CASNLRGVVEQFF. The CDR3 DNA is TGTGCCAGCAACTTGCGGGGGGTAGTTGAGCAGTTCTTC.

V gene TRBV28 combines with J gene TRBJ1-4; TRBD1 matches 8 bases. V lost 3 bases to trimming and J lost 8 bases; unmatched junction nucleotides: 5. The CDR3 loop spans 14 amino acids. Per germline, CDR1 MDHEN and CDR2 SYDVKM. The CDR3 DNA is TGTGCCAGCAGTTTCCGGACAGGGAACGAAAAACTGTTTTTT. Amino acids: CASSFRTGNEKLFF.

The chain couples TRBV7-9 to TRBJ1-1; D unresolved. The germline CDR1 and CDR2 sequences are SEHNR and FQNEAQ (reference sequence). The CDR3 is made up of 14 amino acids. Trimming cost V 5 bases and J 2 bases, with 12 bases left between them. This CDR3 reads CASSHSEGNTEAFF. The CDR3 DNA reads as TGTGCCAGCAGCCACTCGGAGGGAAACACTGAAGCTTTCTTT.

This clone was found once. The chain is built from TRBV19 and TRBJ2-7; 8 nucleotides line up with TRBD1. Germline CDR1 LNHDA, CDR2 SQIVND (reference sequence). The length of the CDR3 is 17 residues. Unmatched junction bases numbered 19, after V lost 4 bases and J lost 8 bases. The CDR3 sequence: CASSTARSSDRARKQYF. The CDR3 DNA is TGTGCCAGTAGTACCGCAAGGTCGTCGGACAGGGCAAGGAAGCAGTACTTC.

The gene calls are TRBV29-1 and TRBJ1-1; 12 positions match TRBD1. V trimming: 3 bases; J trimming: 4 bases; junction bases outside the gene matches: 6. The CDR3 sequence is 15 residues long. Germline lookup yields CDR1 SQVTM and CDR2 ANQGSEA. CDR3 nucleotides: TGCAGCGTTGATGTTGGGACAGGGGGCAGCACTGAAGCTTTCTTT. Translation: CSVDVGTGGSTEAFF.